The clone carrying this T cell receptor beta chain was observed at least ten times. Not enrolled were patients with uncontrolled infection, other autoimmune disease, pregnancy or lactation. Per germline, CDR1 SGHAT and CDR2 FQNNGV. The CDR3 extends over 19 amino acids. V shed 3 bases and J 2 bases; nucleotides not matched to a gene: 13. Template material for amplifying TCR beta CDR3 regions consisted of RNA transcripts. The HTBI primer set served for first-round RT-PCR of the TCR CDR3. Each CDR3 protein gets one entry after TCRdb re-called the multiplex PCR reads with MiXCR. The sample lists a few hundred thousand distinct CDR3 sequences; more than 15% were seen once. The data belong to a study of T cells in Graves' hyperthyroidism and ophthalmopathy.

This TCR was sampled from a woman under 30 with Graves' hyperthyroidism that later progressed to Graves' ophthalmopathy. The sample comprised blood. V gene TRBV11-2 combines with J gene TRBJ2-1, with 10 nucleotides matching TRBD1. CDR3: CASSFTLSAGQGPYNEQFF. CDR3 DNA: TGTGCCAGCAGCTTCACCCTCAGCGCGGGACAGGGGCCCTACAATGAGCAGTTCTTC.